The present entry profiles one TCR beta chain with its context. Its antigen has not been determined. Base qualities are missing; no much larger clone stands one base away. From the germline V gene, CDR1 is MNHNS and CDR2 is SASEGT. At the junction V is shortened by 5 bases and J by 6 bases; bases outside the gene matches: 9. Including cysteine and phenylalanine, the CDR3 has 15 amino acids. Only CDR3 DNA is held: 45 bases, read in frame from base 1. Library construction relied on the immunoSEQ multiplex PCR assay. TCRdb took this table from immuneACCESS and kept in-frame rearrangements with V and J called. Such tables lack part of the clones; where checked against another copy, unresolved V genes explain under half of the gap, and the rest is unexplained. The sample data list 60,000 to 70,000 clones, and 91% of these were observed just once. The ten largest clones capture almost 1.5% of the sample.

This sample stems from a study of T cell changes during pregnancy in multiple sclerosis (dated by TCRdb to between 2018 and 2021). Context from the whole study: The study looked at changes in the T cell repertoire across pregnancy in women with multiple sclerosis.

This chain is built from TRBV6-1 and TRBJ2-2, with 7 bases in between that match TRBD1. The sequence was obtained from a female donor with multiple sclerosis, enrolled in a pregnancy study. Here the sequenced sample was peripheral blood, taken in the second trimester of pregnancy. The CDR3: CASSRQGRRAGELFF. The sequenced DNA: TGTGCCAGCAGTCGACAGGGCAGGCGGGCCGGGGAGCTGTTTTTT.